The 3 T cell receptor beta chains presented below share a single source sample, sequenced in a study of blood T cell repertoires in COVID-19. Sequencing used immunoSEQ multiplex PCR; TCRdb keeps in-frame clones, though not all of them. Found here are under 300,000 clones, 85% to 90% of them singletons; the top ten hold 6.2%. The specimen sequenced was peripheral blood. Receptors were obtained from a man aged 55 to 70 with acute or convalescent COVID-19.

The rearrangement links TRBV29-1 to TRBJ1-2; D uncertain. CDR1 SQVTM and CDR2 ANQGSEA come from the germline V gene. The CDR3 extends over 15 amino acids. The ends were cut back, 5 bases at V and 0 bases at J, with 16 bases in the middle. CDR3 region: CSVRRGDGPNYGYTF. The CDR3 DNA reads as TGCAGCGTTCGTCGGGGTGATGGCCCTAACTATGGCTACACCTTC.

The rearrangement uses TRBV5-5 and TRBJ2-3; TRBD1 matches at 7 bases. This CDR3 comprises 14 residues. V shed 3 bases, J shed 2 bases, and the junction held 3 bases outside the gene matches. Looked up from germline, CDR1 is SGHKS and CDR2 is YYEKEE (reference sequence). The chain's CDR3 is CASSWGQITDTQYF. CDR3 DNA sequence: TGTGCCAGCAGCTGGGGACAGATCACAGATACGCAGTATTTT.

This sequence joins TRBV27 and TRBJ2-3; 9 bases map to TRBD2. The V segment lost 1 base and the J segment 2 bases; nucleotides outside the gene matches: 10. The CDR3 sequence is 18 residues long. Germline V gene sequence: CDR1 MNHEY, CDR2 SMNVEV (reference sequence). The CDR3 sequence is CASSLFLLAGPDTDTQYF. CDR3 in DNA: TGTGCCAGCAGTTTATTTCTTCTAGCGGGGCCAGACACAGATACGCAGTATTTT.